This T cell receptor (beta chain) is drawn from a study of cytomegalovirus exposure and HLA in healthy donors. The data were produced by immunoSEQ multiplex PCR, yet TCRdb's version contains in-frame clones alone and is incomplete. This sample has roughly 300,000 clones, with 87% found just once. The TCR sequence derives from a woman aged 25 to 45 in good health and CMV-seropositive. The sample comprised PBMCs.

The DNA of the CDR3 is TGTGCCAGCAGTTTTGACAGCTATGGCTACACCTTC. The encoded protein is CASSFDSYGYTF. This sequence joins TRBV28 and TRBJ1-2; D is possibly TRBD1 (5 bases). The CDR3 is made up of 12 amino acids. The V and J ends lost 3 bases and 4 bases respectively, with 6 bases between them. Germline V gives CDR1 MDHEN, CDR2 SYDVKM.